A selection of T cell receptor beta chains follows, all from one sample in a study of blood T cell repertoires in COVID-19. TCRdb's copy holds only in-frame clones and misses some; the assay was immunoSEQ multiplex PCR. This sample has 110,000 or so clones; 85% to 90% occur once, and the top ten carry 15% to 20%. Sequencing was carried out using peripheral blood. These receptors were taken from a human donor with acute or convalescent COVID-19. The donor label of this sample is uncertain. Each CDR3 is given with its conserved first and last residue. The order of the fields is clone size, D gene, J gene, V gene, CDR3 protein, CDR3 DNA. A D gene is named only where the DNA matches it firmly. Where a row states a size, it is once, few, many or the class of an expanded clone; other rows omit it.

once,.,TRBJ2-2,TRBV6-4,CASSDSTGTGELFF,TGTGCCAGCAGTGACTCAACAGGTACCGGGGAGCTGTTTTTT
.,.,TRBJ2-5,TRBV7-9,CASSLDPRETQYF,TGTGCCAGCAGCTTAGACCCCCGGGAGACCCAGTACTTC
.,TRBD1,TRBJ1-2,TRBV4-2,CASSQLGDRNYGYTF,TGTGCCAGCAGCCAATTGGGGGACAGGAACTATGGCTACACCTTC
.,.,TRBJ2-5,TRBV7-2,CASSLAPEVQTQYF,TGTGCCAGCAGCTTAGCCCCAGAGGTCCAGACCCAGTACTTC
.,TRBD1,TRBJ2-1,TRBV30,CAWSVPFGTGGLNEQFF,TGTGCCTGGAGTGTACCATTCGGGACAGGGGGCTTGAATGAGCAGTTCTTC
.,.,TRBJ1-1,TRBV29-1,CSVETGTEAFF,TGCAGCGTGGAGACAGGCACTGAAGCTTTCTTT
.,TRBD1,TRBJ1-5,TRBV19,CASSRSGTDYQPQHF,TGTGCCAGTAGCAGATCCGGGACAGATTATCAGCCCCAGCATTTT
once,.,TRBJ2-1,TRBV7-2,CASSGLIGVYEQFF,TGTGCCAGCAGCGGCTTGATAGGGGTGTATGAGCAGTTCTTC
.,TRBD1,TRBJ2-7,TRBV6-5,CASSPTGQGAYEQYF,TGTGCCAGCAGTCCGACGGGACAGGGGGCCTACGAGCAGTACTTC
.,TRBD2,TRBJ2-7,TRBV7-3,CASSLLAGSDEQYF,TGTGCCAGCAGCTTACTAGCGGGATCTGACGAGCAGTACTTC
.,.,TRBJ2-7,TRBV19,CASRERNDYEQYF,TGTGCCAGTAGAGAGCGGAACGACTACGAGCAGTACTTC
.,.,TRBJ1-3,TRBV10-3,CAIRPQQDSGNTIYF,TGTGCCATCAGGCCACAACAGGACTCTGGAAACACCATATATTTT
.,TRBD1,TRBJ2-5,TRBV27,CASRTRTGGETQYF,TGTGCCAGCAGGACCCGGACAGGTGGAGAGACCCAGTACTTC
.,.,TRBJ1-1,TRBV6-1,CASSEGWGGTEAFF,TGTGCCAGCAGTGAAGGTTGGGGGGGTACTGAAGCTTTCTTT
.,TRBD2,TRBJ2-1,TRBV5-4,CASSLAASGGADNEQFF,TGTGCCAGCAGCTTGGCGGCTAGCGGGGGGGCCGACAATGAGCAGTTCTTC
.,.,TRBJ2-1,TRBV7-2,CASSSGRGTYNEQFF,TGTGCCAGCAGCTCCGGAAGGGGGACCTACAATGAGCAGTTCTTC
.,.,TRBJ2-5,TRBV3-1/TRBV3-2,CASSRDTVQETQYF,TGTGCCAGCAGCCGGGACACGGTCCAAGAGACCCAGTACTTC
.,TRBD1,TRBJ1-3,TRBV14,CASSPWTGSYSGNTIYF,TGTGCCAGCAGCCCCTGGACAGGATCCTACTCTGGAAACACCATATATTTT
.,.,TRBJ1-6,TRBV3-1/TRBV3-2,CASSQGSFGDTPLHF,TGTGCCAGCAGCCAAGGAAGCTTCGGGGATACACCCCTCCACTTT
.,.,TRBJ2-7,TRBV27,CASSHLSLEGVNEQYF,TGTGCCAGCAGTCATCTCTCTCTGGAGGGAGTGAACGAGCAGTACTTC
.,TRBD1,TRBJ1-1,TRBV19,CASSNRQGAAVNTEAFF,TGTGCCAGTAGTAACAGACAGGGCGCCGCCGTGAACACTGAAGCTTTCTTT
.,.,TRBJ2-3,TRBV9,CASSGATDTQYF,TGTGCCAGCAGCGGGGCCACAGATACGCAGTATTTT
.,.,TRBJ2-5,TRBV29-1,CSVEGGETQYF,TGCAGCGTTGAAGGCGGAGAGACCCAGTACTTC
.,TRBD1,TRBJ2-7,TRBV27,CASSSGQGLDEQYF,TGTGCCAGCAGCTCGGGACAGGGCCTCGACGAGCAGTACTTC
.,TRBD1,TRBJ2-7,TRBV2,CASREGTGSYEQYF,TGTGCCAGCAGGGAAGGGACAGGGTCCTACGAGCAGTACTTC
.,.,TRBJ2-7,TRBV28,CASQRTGRTYEQYF,TGTGCCAGCCAAAGAACAGGGCGAACCTACGAGCAGTACTTC
.,.,TRBJ1-2,TRBV12-3/TRBV12-4,CASSLIGGYTF,TGTGCCAGCAGTTTAATTGGCGGCTACACCTTC
.,.,TRBJ1-5,TRBV18,CASSPNSNQPQHF,TGTGCCAGCTCACCAAACTCCAATCAGCCCCAGCATTTT
.,TRBD2,TRBJ2-7,TRBV7-2,CASSLGSGRTSYEQYF,TGTGCCAGCAGCTTAGGCAGCGGGAGGACTTCCTACGAGCAGTACTTC
.,.,TRBJ2-3,TRBV3-1/TRBV3-2,CASTGLSSTDTQYF,TGTGCCAGCACAGGACTCTCTAGCACAGATACGCAGTATTTT
.,.,TRBJ1-1,TRBV7-9,CAINPGTLNTEAFF,TGTGCCATCAACCCAGGTACATTGAACACTGAAGCTTTCTTT
.,TRBD2,TRBJ2-1,TRBV18,CASSPPGAGGLYNEQFF,TGTGCCAGCTCACCACCGGGAGCGGGAGGGTTGTACAATGAGCAGTTCTTC
.,.,TRBJ1-3,TRBV9,CASSALGGTSSGNTIYF,TGTGCCAGCAGCGCTTTGGGAGGCACCTCCTCTGGAAACACCATATATTTT
.,.,TRBJ1-4,TRBV28,CASSFRTVSEKLFF,TGTGCCAGCAGTTTTCGGACAGTGTCTGAAAAACTGTTTTTT
.,.,TRBJ2-3,TRBV11-2,CASSLRAGLLTDTQYF,TGTGCCAGCAGCCTTAGAGCAGGACTCCTCACAGATACGCAGTATTTT
.,.,TRBJ1-2,TRBV29-1,CSVLILRVGGYTF,TGCAGCGTCCTCATTTTGAGGGTCGGAGGCTACACCTTC
.,.,TRBJ2-7,TRBV11-1,CASSPTLGTYEQYF,TGTGCCAGCAGCCCCACCCTAGGAACCTACGAGCAGTACTTC
.,TRBD1,TRBJ2-1,TRBV5-5,CASSSGQGVDNEQFF,TGTGCCAGCAGCTCGGGACAGGGGGTTGACAATGAGCAGTTCTTC
.,TRBD2,TRBJ2-2,TRBV15,CATGREDLTGELFF,TGTGCCACCGGGCGGGAGGACCTCACCGGGGAGCTGTTTTTT
.,TRBD2,TRBJ2-1,TRBV5-4,CASSFTSAEQFF,TGTGCCAGCAGCTTTACTAGCGCTGAGCAGTTCTTC
.,TRBD2,TRBJ2-1,TRBV5-4,CASSRGLAGYNEQFF,TGTGCCAGCAGCAGGGGACTAGCGGGTTACAATGAGCAGTTCTTC
.,.,TRBJ1-5,TRBV27,CASSFRGNQPQHF,TGTGCCAGCAGTTTTAGGGGGAATCAGCCCCAGCATTTT
.,.,TRBJ2-4,TRBV7-3,CASSLNRENIQYF,TGTGCCAGCAGTCTTAACAGGGAGAACATTCAGTACTTC
.,TRBD1,TRBJ1-2,TRBV28,CASSLDRQGVNYGYTF,TGTGCCAGCAGTTTGGACCGACAGGGGGTGAACTATGGCTACACCTTC
.,TRBD2,TRBJ2-2,TRBV11-3,CASSTGLASGELFF,TGTGCCAGCAGCACGGGACTAGCGTCCGGGGAGCTGTTTTTT
.,.,TRBJ2-4,TRBV15,CATSRAEAIRSAKNIQYF,TGTGCCACCAGCAGAGCTGAAGCCATCCGCTCGGCCAAAAACATTCAGTACTTC
.,.,TRBJ2-3,TRBV12-3/TRBV12-4,CASSSTSPDTQYF,TGTGCCAGCAGTTCGACTAGTCCAGATACGCAGTATTTT
.,TRBD1,TRBJ1-4,TRBV6-2/TRBV6-3,CASSQRQGGEKLFF,TGTGCCAGCAGCCAGAGACAGGGTGGGGAAAAACTGTTTTTT
once,.,TRBJ1-4,TRBV19,CASSLWGTATNEKLFF,TGTGCCAGTAGCCTATGGGGGACTGCAACTAATGAAAAACTGTTTTTT